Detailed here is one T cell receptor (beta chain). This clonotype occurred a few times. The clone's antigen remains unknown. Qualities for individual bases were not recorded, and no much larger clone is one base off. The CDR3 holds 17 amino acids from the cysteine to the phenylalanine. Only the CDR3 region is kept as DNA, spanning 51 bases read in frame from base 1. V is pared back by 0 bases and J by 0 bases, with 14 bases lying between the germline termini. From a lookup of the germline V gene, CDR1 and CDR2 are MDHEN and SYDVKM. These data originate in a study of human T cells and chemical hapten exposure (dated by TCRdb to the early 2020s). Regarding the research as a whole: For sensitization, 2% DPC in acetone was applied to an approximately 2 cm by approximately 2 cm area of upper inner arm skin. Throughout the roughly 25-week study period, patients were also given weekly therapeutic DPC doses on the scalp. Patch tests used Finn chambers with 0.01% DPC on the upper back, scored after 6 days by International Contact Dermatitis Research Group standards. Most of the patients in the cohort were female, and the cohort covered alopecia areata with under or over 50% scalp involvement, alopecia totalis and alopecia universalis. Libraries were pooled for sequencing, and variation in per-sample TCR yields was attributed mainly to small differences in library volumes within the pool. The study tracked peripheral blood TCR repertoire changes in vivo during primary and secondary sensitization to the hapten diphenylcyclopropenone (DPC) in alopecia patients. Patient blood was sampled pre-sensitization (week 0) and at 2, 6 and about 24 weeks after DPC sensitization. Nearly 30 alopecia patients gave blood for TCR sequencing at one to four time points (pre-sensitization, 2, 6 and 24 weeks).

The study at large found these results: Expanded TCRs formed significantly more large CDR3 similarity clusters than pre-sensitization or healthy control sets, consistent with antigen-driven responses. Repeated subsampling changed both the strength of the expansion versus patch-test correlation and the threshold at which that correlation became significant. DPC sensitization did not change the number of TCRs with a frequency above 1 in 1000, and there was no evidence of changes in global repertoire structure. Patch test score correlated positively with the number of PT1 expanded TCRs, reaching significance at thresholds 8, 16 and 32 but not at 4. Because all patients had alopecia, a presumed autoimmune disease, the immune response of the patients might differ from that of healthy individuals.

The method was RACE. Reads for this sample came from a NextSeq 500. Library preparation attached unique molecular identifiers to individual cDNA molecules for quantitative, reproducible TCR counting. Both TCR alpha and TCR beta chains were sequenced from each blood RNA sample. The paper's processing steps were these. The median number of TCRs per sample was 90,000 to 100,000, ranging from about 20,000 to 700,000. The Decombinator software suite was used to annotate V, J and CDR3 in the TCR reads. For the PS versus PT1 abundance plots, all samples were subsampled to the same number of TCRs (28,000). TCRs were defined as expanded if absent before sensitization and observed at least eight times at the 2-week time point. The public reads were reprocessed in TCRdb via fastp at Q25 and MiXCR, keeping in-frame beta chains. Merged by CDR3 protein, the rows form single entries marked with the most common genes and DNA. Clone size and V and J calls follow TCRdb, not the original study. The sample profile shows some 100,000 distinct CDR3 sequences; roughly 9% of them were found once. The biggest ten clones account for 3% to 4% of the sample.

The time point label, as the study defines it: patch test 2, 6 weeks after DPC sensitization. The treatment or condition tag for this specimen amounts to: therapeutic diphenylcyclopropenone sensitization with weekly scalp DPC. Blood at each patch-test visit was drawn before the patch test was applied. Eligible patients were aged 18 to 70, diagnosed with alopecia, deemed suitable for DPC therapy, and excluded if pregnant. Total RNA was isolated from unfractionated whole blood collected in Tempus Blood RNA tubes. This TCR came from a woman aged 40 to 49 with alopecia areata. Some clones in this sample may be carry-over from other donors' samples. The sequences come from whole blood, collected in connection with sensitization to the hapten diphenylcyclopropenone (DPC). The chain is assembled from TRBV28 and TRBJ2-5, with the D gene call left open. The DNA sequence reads TGTGCCAGCAGTTTATGGCTCCAGAATACGAACCAAGAGACCCAGTACTTC. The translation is CASSLWLQNTNQETQYF.